What follows describes a single T cell receptor (beta chain). Study processing details: Reference gene primer amplification gave estimated nucleated cell counts. Assay: immunoSEQ multiplex PCR; the TCRdb copy retains only in-frame clones and omits some. That table furnishes V, J and clone size, whereas the DNA furnished D and trimming. The profile shows about 80,000 clones, around 83% of them singletons. The source of the sample is a study of blood T cell repertoires in COVID-19. Background on the study: Both acute and convalescent COVID-19 samples were obtained from the United States, Italy and Spain. Nucleic acid was either cDNA or gDNA, and it came from T cells, B-cell-depleted T cells, or PBMCs.

From germline, CDR1 is SGHDT and CDR2 YYEEEE. The V gene end was trimmed by 4 bases and the J gene end by 7 bases; junction bases not matched to a gene: 15. The CDR3 loop spans 17 amino acids. The rearrangement joins TRBV5-6 to TRBJ1-2; 11 nucleotides agree with TRBD1. The sample comprised peripheral blood. The source of this sequence is an older woman with acute or convalescent COVID-19. The CDR3 sequence: CASSEEKGTGGLGGYTF. The CDR3 DNA follows: TGTGCCAGCAGCGAGGAAAAAGGGACAGGGGGTTTAGGTGGCTACACCTTC.